This T cell receptor (beta chain) was sequenced for a study of Graves' ophthalmopathy and Graves' hyperthyroidism. Study-wide results and limits: Ophthalmopathy versus stable hyperthyroidism: 13-signature model gave 85% to 90% sensitivity, 75% to 82% specificity.

The authors amplified TCR beta CDR3 regions, and they did so from RNA transcripts for repertoire sequencing. An opening RT-PCR round employed HTBI primers and preceded a second-round multiplex PCR. TCRdb independently ran MiXCR on the multiplex PCR reads; one entry per CDR3 protein. This sample carries about 340,000 distinct CDR3 sequences, 17% of them seen once, and the ten largest clones take about 12%. Germline V lookup: CDR1 MNHNS, CDR2 SASEGT. This CDR3 has 17 amino acids. This clonotype appeared a few times. Its antigen remains unidentified. Sequence at one end of the junction differs from germline and may be a read error.

Sequences were obtained from peripheral blood. The origin of this receptor is an adult man with Graves' ophthalmopathy. The rearrangement uses TRBV6-1 and TRBJ1-2; 7 bases match TRBD1. CDR3 DNA: TGTGCCAGCAGTGAAGGACAGGGTCTTTTTTCTAACCATGGCTACACCTTC. It codes for CASSEGQGLFSNHGYTF.